Listed here is a single T cell receptor beta chain. This entry belongs to a study of T-cell reconstitution after alpha-beta-depleted transplantation in children. The germline gives CDR1 DFQATT, CDR2 SNEGSKA (reference sequence). V shed 6 bases, J shed 5 bases, and the junction held 15 bases outside the gene matches. The CDR3 is 18 amino acids. Preparation of the TCRbeta library used unique molecular identifiers. MiXCR was run by TCRdb on the PCR reads, yielding one entry per CDR3 protein. The sample lists approximately 520,000 distinct CDR3 sequences, approximately 32% occurring once. The sequence came from a human donor who donated a stem cell graft to a child with aplastic anemia. Specimen: PBMCs from the stem cell graft donor, collected from the stem cell graft. J is TRBJ2-2 and V is TRBV20-1; TRBD2 aligns across 13 bases. The CDR3 region has the DNA TGCAGTGCCCGGGGGGCATCCGGGACTAGCGGGATTACCGGGGAGCTGTTTTTT. This codes for CSARGASGTSGITGELFF.